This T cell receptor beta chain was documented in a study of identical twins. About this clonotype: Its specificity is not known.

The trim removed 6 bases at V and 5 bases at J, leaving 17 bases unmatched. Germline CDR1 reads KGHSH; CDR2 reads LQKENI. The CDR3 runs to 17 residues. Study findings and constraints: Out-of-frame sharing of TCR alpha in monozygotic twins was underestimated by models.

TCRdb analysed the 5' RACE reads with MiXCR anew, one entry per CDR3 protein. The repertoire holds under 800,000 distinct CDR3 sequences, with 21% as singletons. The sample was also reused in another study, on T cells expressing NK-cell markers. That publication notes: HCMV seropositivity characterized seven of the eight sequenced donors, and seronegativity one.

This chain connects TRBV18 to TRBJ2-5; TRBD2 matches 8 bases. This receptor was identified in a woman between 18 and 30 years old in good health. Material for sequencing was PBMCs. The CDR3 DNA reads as TGTGCCAGCTCCCCGATATCGAGCGGGAGTGTCGGGGAGACCCAGTACTTC. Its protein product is CASSPISSGSVGETQYF. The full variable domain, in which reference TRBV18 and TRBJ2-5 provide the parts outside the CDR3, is NAGVMQNPRHLVRRRGQEARLRCSPMKGHSHVYWYRQLPEEGLKFMVYLQKENIIDESGMPKERFSAEFPKEGPSILRIQQVVRGDSAAYFCASSPISSGSVGETQYFGPGTRLLVL.